What follows are 21 T cell receptor beta chains derived from one specimen sequenced in a study of human T cells and chemical hapten exposure. TCRdb re-called the RACE reads through MiXCR, storing one row per CDR3 protein. The sample holds approximately 80,000 distinct CDR3 sequences, about a tenth seen once. Time point here: patch test 3, about 24 weeks after DPC sensitization. The treatment is: therapeutic diphenylcyclopropenone sensitization with weekly scalp DPC. The sequencing used whole blood, collected in connection with sensitization to the hapten diphenylcyclopropenone (DPC). These receptors were taken from a woman aged 50 to 65 with alopecia areata. Some clones in this sample may be carry-over from other donors' samples.

This clonotype has just a few counts. The rearrangement joins TRBV7-8 to TRBJ1-2; a possible D gene is TRBD1 (5 bases). Per the germline V gene, CDR1 is SGHVS and CDR2 is FQNEAQ. CDR3 size: 16 residues. V was shortened by 1 base and J by 0 bases, with 12 bases between the two germline ends. The CDR3 loop is CASSLGGGDPNYGYTF. The DNA for the CDR3 is TGTGCCAGCAGCTTAGGCGGAGGGGACCCTAACTATGGCTACACCTTC.

This clonotype was counted at least ten times. The chain carries TRBV27 and TRBJ1-1; no clear D gene. V lost 2 bases and J 1 base, leaving 8 bases between the germline ends. The CDR3 covers 14 residues. Germline assignment: CDR1 MNHEY and CDR2 SMNVEV (reference sequence). The CDR3 DNA sequence: TGTGCCAGCAGTTTAGGGCAGAGGAACACTGAAGCTTTCTTT. Translating gives CASSLGQRNTEAFF.

This clonotype was seen at least ten times. This chain connects TRBV10-3 to TRBJ1-1; no firm D call. CDR3 length equals 15 residues. CDR1 and CDR2 from the germline V gene are ENHRY and SYGVKD. V shed 0 bases and J shed 2 bases, with 10 bases lying between them. The CDR3: CAISESQDLNTEAFF. CDR3 DNA: TGTGCCATCAGTGAGTCCCAGGACTTAAACACTGAAGCTTTCTTT.

This clonotype was counted many times. The chain employs TRBV7-2 and TRBJ2-7; 14 nucleotides agree with TRBD2. The V gene's germline CDR1 is SGHTA and CDR2 FQGNSA. V shed 5 bases, J shed 7 bases, and the junction held 7 bases outside the gene matches. CDR3 length: 15 residues. Here the CDR3 reads CASSMRTSGGREQYF. CDR3 in DNA: TGTGCCAGCAGCATGAGGACTAGCGGGGGGCGGGAGCAGTACTTC. Supplemented by reference TRBV7-2 and TRBJ2-7, the full variable domain reads GAGVSQSPSNKVTEKGKDVELRCDPISGHTALYWYRQSLGQGLEFLIYFQGNSAPDKSGLPSDRFSAERTGGSVSTLTIQRTQQEDSAVYLCASSMRTSGGREQYFGPGTRLTVT.

This clonotype has a count of ten or more. The chain is built from TRBV5-1 and TRBJ1-1, with D possibly matching TRBD1 (5 bases). Germline CDR1 reads SGHRS; CDR2 reads YFSETQ. Trimming removed 4 bases from V and 2 bases from J, with 12 bases in between. The CDR3 is 14 residues long. The CDR3 coding sequence is TGCGCCAGCAGCACAGGCTTGGGAAACACTGAAGCTTTCTTT. It is translated as CASSTGLGNTEAFF.

This clonotype appeared many times. The CDR3 is CASSRTAGNQPQHF. For the CDR3, the DNA is TGTGCCAGCAGTCGGACTGCAGGCAATCAGCCCCAGCATTTT. This chain connects TRBV12-3 or TRBV12-4 to TRBJ1-5; D is unresolved. The CDR3 consists of 14 residues. Between the trimmed V and J ends, which lost 5 bases and 2 bases, there was a span of 10 bases.

The J gene is TRBJ1-1, the V gene TRBV28; 8 bases agree with TRBD1. This CDR3 region has 15 residues. V lost 3 bases, J lost 4 bases, and 7 bases stayed unmatched. Germline CDR1 MDHEN, CDR2 SYDVKM. As DNA, the CDR3 is TGTGCCAGCAGTTTTCCGGGACAGGACGGCACTGAAGCTTTCTTT. It yields the protein CASSFPGQDGTEAFF.

This clonotype has a handful of counts. The V call is TRBV10-3, the J call TRBJ2-7, with 10 nucleotides matching TRBD1. CDR1 is ENHRY and CDR2 is SYGVKD in the germline V gene. This CDR3 has 14 residues. V lost 4 bases, J lost 2 bases, and 2 bases stayed unmatched. The chain's CDR3 is CAISGDRGPYEQYF. The CDR3 DNA reads as TGTGCCATCAGTGGAGACAGGGGGCCCTACGAGCAGTACTTC.

The chain is built from TRBV5-5 and TRBJ2-2; no reliable D call. The germline V gene encodes CDR1 SGHKS and CDR2 YYEKEE (reference sequence). The CDR3 runs to 14 residues. Between the trimmed V and J ends, which lost 0 bases and 5 bases, there was a span of 8 bases. The CDR3 DNA follows: TGTGCCAGCAGCTTGGGGCCTTTAACCGGGGAGCTGTTTTTT. Protein sequence: CASSLGPLTGELFF.

This clonotype showed up just a few times. The chain combines TRBV24-1 with TRBJ2-3; 13 nucleotides align to TRBD2. Per the germline V gene, CDR1 is KGHDR and CDR2 is SFDVKD. V shed 4 bases and J 3 bases; nucleotides not matched to a gene: 6. CDR3 length equals 17 residues. CDR3 coding DNA: TGTGCCACCAGTGACCGGACTAGCGGGAGAACAACAGATACGCAGTATTTT. This gives the protein CATSDRTSGRTTDTQYF.

This clonotype was seen many times. The rearrangement uses TRBV6-5 and TRBJ2-7; TRBD2 might be the D (5 bases). The V end lost 1 base, the J end lost 6 bases, and 16 bases lay between the germline ends. The CDR3 totals 15 residues. In germline, CDR1 is MNHEY, CDR2 SVGAGI. The CDR3 here is CASSYWGARLAEQYF. For the CDR3, the DNA is TGTGCCAGCAGTTACTGGGGAGCCCGCCTGGCCGAGCAGTACTTC.

This clonotype was seen at least ten times. This chain links TRBV30 with TRBJ1-4; D gene uncertain. CDR1 is GTSNPN, CDR2 SVGIG, per germline (reference sequence). The CDR3 covers 16 residues. The V end was cut by 0 bases, the J end by 5 bases, with 16 bases between. CDR3: CAWSVRGRVKNEKLFF. The CDR3 DNA sequence: TGTGCCTGGAGTGTACGGGGTAGGGTGAAAAATGAAAAACTGTTTTTT.

The chain carries TRBV5-5 and TRBJ2-1; the D gene is possibly TRBD1 (5 bases). CDR1 and CDR2 from the germline V gene are SGHKS and YYEKEE (reference sequence). This CDR3 is built from 15 residues. Trimming shortened V by 5 bases and J by 5 bases, and 17 bases separated the two germline ends. CDR3 in amino acids: CASRDSYVTNNEQFF. CDR3 DNA sequence: TGTGCCAGCAGAGACAGCTACGTCACGAACAATGAGCAGTTCTTC.

This clonotype turned up a few times. This chain connects TRBV3-1 to TRBJ1-2, with D unclear. Per germline, CDR1 LGHDT and CDR2 YNNKEL (reference sequence). The CDR3 covers 12 residues. Trimming pared 4 bases from V and 6 bases from J, leaving 9 bases between. CDR3 nucleotides: TGTGCCAGCAGCCCCCGTCCCCATGGCTACACCTTC. Protein product: CASSPRPHGYTF.

The chain links TRBV18 to TRBJ1-5; D not resolved. The CDR3 is 13 amino acids. Trimming shortened V by 6 bases and J by 7 bases, and 13 bases separated the two germline ends. Germline CDR1 is KGHSH and CDR2 is LQKENI. CDR3 coding DNA: TGTGCCAGCTCTCCGAGTCTTGGACAGCCCCAGCATTTT. Translation: CASSPSLGQPQHF.

This clonotype appeared many times. The J gene is TRBJ1-1, the V gene TRBV5-1; 7 bases are a match to TRBD1. Trimming took 2 bases from V and 3 from J; bases not matched to a gene: 1. Per germline, CDR1 SGHRS and CDR2 YFSETQ. This CDR3 has 13 residues. The CDR3 sequence: CASSFQGDTEAFF. CDR3 sequence (DNA): TGCGCCAGCAGCTTTCAGGGGGACACTGAAGCTTTCTTT.

The V and J genes are TRBV28 and TRBJ2-5; no firm D call. This CDR3 has 12 amino acids. V shed 3 bases and J shed 4 bases, with 6 bases lying between them. CDR1 and CDR2 from the germline V gene are MDHEN and SYDVKM. The CDR3 nucleotides are TGTGCCAGCAGTTTCCCCCGAGAGACCCAGTACTTC. Residues: CASSFPRETQYF. Together with reference TRBV28 and TRBJ2-5, the CDR3 gives the full variable domain: DVKVTQSSRYLVKRTGEKVFLECVQDMDHENMFWYRQDPGLGLRLIYFSYDVKMKEKGDIPEGYSVSREKKERFSLILESASTNQTSMYLCASSFPRETQYFGPGTRLLVL.

The chain combines TRBV28 with TRBJ2-7; no definite D call. V lost 1 base to trimming and J lost 5 bases, with 6 bases between them. There are 12 residues in the CDR3. Germline loops: CDR1 MDHEN, CDR2 SYDVKM. This CDR3 is CASSLFLDEQYF. The CDR3 nucleotides are TGTGCCAGCAGTTTATTTTTAGACGAGCAGTACTTC. The full variable domain, with the rest looked up from reference TRBV28 and TRBJ2-7, is DVKVTQSSRYLVKRTGEKVFLECVQDMDHENMFWYRQDPGLGLRLIYFSYDVKMKEKGDIPEGYSVSREKKERFSLILESASTNQTSMYLCASSLFLDEQYFGPGTRLTVT.

This sequence joins TRBV7-2 and TRBJ2-7, with D perhaps matching TRBD1 or TRBD2 (5 bases each). CDR3 size: 14 residues. Trimming took 4 bases from V and 0 from J, leaving 10 bases between them. Germline CDR1 and CDR2: SGHTA and FQGNSA. The CDR3 region is CASSSGTRSYEQYF. CDR3 nucleotide sequence: TGTGCCAGCAGCTCCGGGACCCGCTCCTACGAGCAGTACTTC.

Only a few counts were recorded for this clonotype. CDR3 DNA sequence: TGTGCCAGCAGCCCCTCCACGCTGCGCTCTGGAAACACCATATATTTT. Encoded protein: CASSPSTLRSGNTIYF. The rearrangement uses TRBV3-1 and TRBJ1-3; no clear D. V was pared by 4 bases and J by 0 bases, with 13 bases between. This CDR3 spans 16 amino acids. CDR1 and CDR2 from the germline V gene are LGHDT and YNNKEL (reference sequence).

The rearrangement links TRBV30 to TRBJ2-1; 9 nucleotides line up with TRBD2. CDR3 length equals 15 residues. V lost 1 base to trimming and J lost 15 bases; unmatched junction nucleotides: 16. From germline, CDR1 is GTSNPN and CDR2 SVGIG (reference sequence). This CDR3 reads CAWSDPSGTRTVWFF. DNA of the CDR3: TGTGCCTGGAGTGATCCTAGCGGGACTCGTACAGTCTGGTTCTTC.